One and the same sample provided the 29 T cell receptor beta chains below, sequenced in a study of beta chain features in type 1 diabetes. Findings and limits, study-wide: Shorter TCRB CDR3s, moderately but significantly so, were found in Type 1 diabetes patients in all four CD4+ subsets.

The antigens of these receptors remain unknown. Every bit of the isolated RNA underwent reverse transcription, so sequencing read expressed TCRB transcripts. Measured with immunoSEQ multiplex PCR; TCRdb has only the in-frame clones, and not every one. The table has about 660,000 clones, roughly an eighth seen once. The sequenced material came from naive CD4+ T cells from blood. The source is a man between 18 and 35 years old with type 1 diabetes.

This clone has just a few counts. This chain connects TRBV5-4 to TRBJ1-1; D not resolved. V lost 5 bases to trimming and J lost 2 bases, with 16 bases between them. The CDR3 contains 15 residues. Per germline, CDR1 SGHNT and CDR2 YYREEE (reference sequence). The CDR3 nucleotides are TGTGCCAGCAGGTCCCTGTTGTGGGCTAACACTGAAGCTTTCTTT. This translates into CASRSLLWANTEAFF. The variable domain in full, with the rest retrieved from reference TRBV5-4 and TRBJ1-1, is ETGVTQSPTHLIKTRGQQVTLRCSSQSGHNTVSWYQQALGQGPQFIFQYYREEENGRGNFPPRFSGLQFPNYSSELNVNALELDDSALYLCASRSLLWANTEAFFGQGTRLTVV.

This clone has more than one count but fewer than ten. J is TRBJ2-3 and V is TRBV30, with 8 bases that match TRBD1. V lost 5 bases to trimming and J lost 1 base; unmatched junction nucleotides: 2. The CDR3 totals 13 residues. Germline CDR1 reads GTSNPN; CDR2 reads SVGIG (reference sequence). The CDR3 sequence is CAWEQGGTDTQYF. CDR3 DNA sequence: TGTGCCTGGGAACAGGGGGGCACAGATACGCAGTATTTT.

The rearrangement uses TRBV7-9 and TRBJ2-6; D is uncertain. CDR1 and CDR2 (germline): SEHNR, FQNEAQ (reference sequence). The ends were cut back, 7 bases at V and 2 bases at J, with 21 bases in the middle. The CDR3 has 18 amino acids. The CDR3 DNA reads as TGTGCCAGCACCCTCCCCCGAACTGGGTCTGCTGGGGCCAACGTCCTGACTTTC. It specifies CASTLPRTGSAGANVLTF.

The rearrangement uses TRBV11-2 and TRBJ1-2, with D tentatively TRBD1 (5 bases). Germline CDR1 is SGHAT and CDR2 is FQNNGV. Trimming shortened V by 5 bases and J by 0 bases, and 22 bases separated the two germline ends. This CDR3 spans 18 amino acids. The CDR3 loop reads CASSASQIRAGPNYGYTF. The DNA of the CDR3 is TGTGCCAGCAGCGCCAGTCAGATTAGAGCGGGACCTAACTATGGCTACACCTTC.

The chain recombines TRBV4-3 with TRBJ1-3, with D possibly being TRBD1 (6 bases). This CDR3 spans 15 amino acids. V lost 0 bases, J lost 7 bases, and 13 bases lay in between. Germline CDR1 reads LGHNA; CDR2 reads YSLEER. CDR3 nucleotide sequence: TGCGCCAGCAGCCAAGATCGAGGGGGGCCCAACACCATATATTTT. Protein sequence: CASSQDRGGPNTIYF.

The chain joins TRBV2 to TRBJ1-2; D not resolved. V was cut by 4 bases and J by 8 bases, with 5 bases left in between. The germline V gene has CDR1 SNHLY and CDR2 FYNNEI. The CDR3 is made up of 10 amino acids. This CDR3 reads CASSVSGYTF. The CDR3 DNA reads as TGTGCCAGCAGTGTCAGCGGCTACACCTTC.

In its sample, this clone was seen a few times. This rearrangement joins TRBV2 to TRBJ2-2; D is unresolved. Germline V gene sequence: CDR1 SNHLY, CDR2 FYNNEI. CDR3 length: 16 amino acids. V was clipped by 0 bases and J by 0 bases, with 8 bases between them. The CDR3 DNA follows: TGTGCCAGCAGTGAAGCTGGGCCCTCGAACACCGGGGAGCTGTTTTTT. Translation gives CASSEAGPSNTGELFF.

The genes are TRBV30 and TRBJ1-1; tentatively, D is TRBD1 (5 bases). The CDR3 sequence is 18 residues long. V gave up 7 bases and J gave up 0 bases, with 27 bases separating them. Germline V gene data show CDR1 as GTSNPN and CDR2 as SVGIG (reference sequence). The CDR3 DNA sequence: TGTGCCTTAACCAAACCGGGACCCCGCTCCCGCATGAACACTGAAGCTTTCTTT. It yields the protein CALTKPGPRSRMNTEAFF. The full variable domain, its missing parts supplied by reference TRBV30 and TRBJ1-1, is SQTIHQWPATLVQPVGSPLSLECTVEGTSNPNLYWYRQAAGRGLQLLFYSVGIGQISSEVPQNLSASRPQDRQFILSSKKLLLSDSGFYLCALTKPGPRSRMNTEAFFGQGTRLTVV.

In this sample, this clone turned up a few times. The same CDR3 arises from other DNA sequences in this sample as well. This chain joins TRBV5-1 and TRBJ1-3; D is ambiguous. Trimming removed 0 bases from V and 0 bases from J, with 7 bases in between. The CDR3 has 15 amino acids. Germline V gene data show CDR1 as SGHRS and CDR2 as YFSETQ. CDR3 residues: CASSLGRNSGNTIYF. CDR3 sequence (DNA): TGCGCCAGCAGCTTGGGACGGAACTCTGGAAACACCATATATTTT.

The chain links TRBV19 to TRBJ2-1; TRBD1 agrees at 8 bases. CDR3 length: 14 amino acids. V lost 6 bases and J lost 2; bases outside the gene matches: 3. Per the germline V gene, CDR1 is LNHDA and CDR2 is SQIVND (reference sequence). The DNA of the CDR3 is TGTGCCAGTAGGGTACAGGGGGCCTACAATGAGCAGTTCTTC. Translating gives CASRVQGAYNEQFF.

The rearrangement links TRBV30 to TRBJ1-2; no definite D call. V was cut by 3 bases and J by 7 bases, with 18 bases left in between. Germline-derived CDR1 and CDR2 are GTSNPN and SVGIG (reference sequence). This CDR3 spans 14 amino acids. CDR3 protein: CAWRILEGLGGYTF. Written as DNA, the CDR3 is TGTGCCTGGAGGATCCTCGAAGGACTCGGTGGCTACACCTTC.

The chain uses TRBV28 and TRBJ2-3, with D maybe TRBD2 (5 bases). CDR1 is MDHEN, CDR2 SYDVKM, per germline. The CDR3 contains 13 residues. V gave up 8 bases and J gave up 1 base, with 10 bases separating them. As DNA, the CDR3 is TGTGCCAGCGCAACCGGGGGCACAGATACGCAGTATTTT. This translates into CASATGGTDTQYF.

This chain connects TRBV2 to TRBJ1-6; no reliable D call. This CDR3 spans 10 amino acids. V was trimmed by 6 bases and J by 16 bases, leaving 10 bases between them. CDR1 SNHLY and CDR2 FYNNEI come from the germline V gene. The DNA for the CDR3 is TGTGCCAGCAGGAATAGGACTCTCCACTTT. This encodes CASRNRTLHF.

This clone was detected only a few times. The rearrangement links TRBV9 to TRBJ2-3; D remains unclear. CDR3 length: 15 residues. V was shortened by 0 bases and J by 5 bases, with 13 bases between the two germline ends. Germline CDR1 SGDLS, CDR2 YYNGEE. CDR3 protein: CASSVAERLQDTQYF. In DNA form, the CDR3 reads TGTGCCAGCAGCGTAGCTGAGCGACTTCAAGATACGCAGTATTTT. The whole variable domain, remainder taken from reference TRBV9 and TRBJ2-3, is DSGVTQTPKHLITATGQRVTLRCSPRSGDLSVYWYQQSLDQGLQFLIQYYNGEERAKGNILERFSAQQFPDLHSELNLSSLELGDSALYFCASSVAERLQDTQYFGPGTRLTVL.

This clone has only a few counts. V and J are TRBV7-6 and TRBJ2-3, with 12 bases aligning to TRBD2. V lost 4 bases to trimming and J lost 3 bases; unmatched junction nucleotides: 5. This CDR3 has 16 residues. Germline loops: CDR1 SGHVS, CDR2 FNYEAQ. The CDR3 bases are TGTGCCAGCAGCTCTACTCTAGCGGGGGGGACAGATACGCAGTATTTT. Protein product: CASSSTLAGGTDTQYF.

This clone was found a few times. The rearrangement joins TRBV9 to TRBJ2-5; 9 bases map to TRBD2. Per germline, CDR1 SGDLS and CDR2 YYNGEE. Trimming took 1 base from V and 3 from J; bases not matched to a gene: 1. CDR3 length equals 14 residues. This CDR3 reads CASSVRGGEETQYF. The CDR3 DNA is TGTGCCAGCAGCGTACGCGGGGGGGAAGAGACCCAGTACTTC.

The chain couples TRBV21-1 to TRBJ1-1. TRBV21-1 is a known pseudogene. This CDR3 comprises 15 residues. The CDR3 bases are TGTGCCAGCCGCGGGGGCAGGCCGGGGAACACTGAAGCTTTCTTT. This gives the protein CASRGGRPGNTEAFF.

The chain recombines TRBV18 with TRBJ1-5, with 7 bases lining up with TRBD1. Germline-derived CDR1 and CDR2 are KGHSH and LQKENI. With 5 bases clipped from V and 6 bases from J, the junction kept 10 bases outside the gene matches. The CDR3 loop spans 15 amino acids. The CDR3 DNA follows: TGTGCCAGCTCAATTGGACAGGTGGCGGGTCAGCCCCAGCATTTT. Its translation: CASSIGQVAGQPQHF. The variable domain in full, with the rest retrieved from reference TRBV18 and TRBJ1-5, is NAGVMQNPRHLVRRRGQEARLRCSPMKGHSHVYWYRQLPEEGLKFMVYLQKENIIDESGMPKERFSAEFPKEGPSILRIQQVVRGDSAAYFCASSIGQVAGQPQHFGDGTRLSIL.

In this sample, this clone turned up a few times. The chain joins TRBV11-2 to TRBJ2-7; TRBD2 agrees at 8 bases. The junction had 11 bases not matched to a gene; V was cut back by 0 bases and J by 7 bases. CDR3 size: 16 residues. Per the germline V gene, CDR1 is SGHAT and CDR2 is FQNNGV. DNA for the CDR3: TGTGCCAGCAGCTTAGATTGGCTAGCGGGTCGGATTGAGCAGTACTTC. It codes for CASSLDWLAGRIEQYF.

This clone was observed a few times. The chain couples TRBV5-1 to TRBJ2-3; a possible D gene is TRBD1 (6 bases). Germline-derived CDR1 and CDR2 are SGHRS and YFSETQ. The CDR3 has 15 amino acids. V lost 4 bases and J 0 bases, leaving 12 bases between the germline ends. CDR3 in amino acids: CASSPPGQSTDTQYF. The DNA of the CDR3 is TGCGCCAGCAGCCCTCCGGGACAAAGCACAGATACGCAGTATTTT.

V gene TRBV19 combines with J gene TRBJ2-1, with TRBD1 as a possible D gene (5 bases). This CDR3 spans 14 amino acids. In germline, CDR1 is LNHDA, CDR2 SQIVND (reference sequence). V gave up 3 bases and J gave up 4 bases, with 10 bases separating them. This chain's CDR3 is CASSIPSGYNEQFF. CDR3 in DNA: TGTGCCAGTAGTATCCCGTCAGGGTACAATGAGCAGTTCTTC.

This clone was counted only a few times. The chain couples TRBV29-1 to TRBJ1-1; no reliable D call. The CDR3 sequence is 16 residues long. Deletions cut 0 bases from V and 3 bases from J, with 17 bases between. Germline CDR1 is SQVTM and CDR2 is ANQGSEA. The CDR3: CSVEDRALRRDTEAFF. The CDR3 DNA follows: TGCAGCGTTGAAGATCGGGCGCTCAGGAGAGACACTGAAGCTTTCTTT.

J is TRBJ2-1 and V is TRBV7-9; unclear D gene. Germline lookup yields CDR1 SEHNR and CDR2 FQNEAQ (reference sequence). Trimming left V 3 bases short and J 7 bases short, with 10 bases between. The CDR3 has 13 residues. CDR3 bases: TGTGCCAGCAGCTTGGGCCAGGCTAATGAGCAGTTCTTC. Translated: CASSLGQANEQFF.

The chain recombines TRBV28 with TRBJ2-4, with 7 positions matching TRBD1. This CDR3 contains 13 residues. The ends lost 6 bases at V and 8 bases at J; junction bases unmatched: 7. Germline V gene lookup returns CDR1 MDHEN and CDR2 SYDVKM. The CDR3: CASRWTGQHIQYF. In nucleotides, the CDR3 is TGTGCCAGCAGATGGACAGGCCAACACATTCAGTACTTC. The full variable domain, in which reference TRBV28 and TRBJ2-4 provide the parts outside the CDR3, is DVKVTQSSRYLVKRTGEKVFLECVQDMDHENMFWYRQDPGLGLRLIYFSYDVKMKEKGDIPEGYSVSREKKERFSLILESASTNQTSMYLCASRWTGQHIQYFGAGTRLSVL.

V and J are TRBV30 and TRBJ1-2; D ambiguous. V lost 4 bases, J lost 1 base, and 13 bases lay in between. CDR3 size: 14 residues. Germline CDR1 GTSNPN, CDR2 SVGIG (reference sequence). This CDR3 is CAWTPAPLNYGYTF. Written as DNA, the CDR3 is TGTGCCTGGACCCCAGCGCCTCTTAACTATGGCTACACCTTC. The entire variable domain, with the rest obtained from reference TRBV30 and TRBJ1-2, is as follows: SQTIHQWPATLVQPVGSPLSLECTVEGTSNPNLYWYRQAAGRGLQLLFYSVGIGQISSEVPQNLSASRPQDRQFILSSKKLLLSDSGFYLCAWTPAPLNYGYTFGSGTRLTVV.

The table lists this clone with a few counts. This rearrangement joins TRBV6-1 to TRBJ2-7; D is ambiguous. This CDR3 is 13 amino acids long. Germline CDR1 MNHNS, CDR2 SASEGT. Trimming cost V 1 base and J 3 bases, with 7 bases left between them. CDR3 bases: TGTGCCAGCAGTGAAGGACAACACTACGAGCAGTACTTC. This encodes CASSEGQHYEQYF.

Only a few counts were recorded for this clone. This chain links TRBV6-5 with TRBJ1-1, with D unclear. Germline loops: CDR1 MNHEY, CDR2 SVGAGI. V was trimmed by 7 bases and J by 5 bases, leaving 8 bases between them. The length of the CDR3 is 11 residues. The CDR3, as DNA: TGTGCCAGCAAATCGAGGACTGAAGCTTTCTTT. Protein sequence: CASKSRTEAFF.

Only a few counts were recorded for this clone. The chain has TRBV5-6 and TRBJ1-1; unclear D gene. The CDR3 has 13 residues. CDR1 and CDR2 (germline): SGHDT, YYEEEE. V lost 1 base and J 5 bases, leaving 9 bases between the germline ends. The CDR3 region is CASSLLGGTEAFF. CDR3 in DNA: TGTGCCAGCAGCTTGCTGGGAGGGACTGAAGCTTTCTTT.

CDR3 sequence reads: CASSRTGENTEAFF. CDR3 DNA: TGTGCCAGCAGCCGAACAGGAGAGAACACTGAAGCTTTCTTT. The J gene is TRBJ1-1, the V gene TRBV9; TRBD1 might be the D (5 bases). The CDR3 runs to 14 residues. The ends were cut back, 4 bases at V and 1 base at J, with 11 bases in the middle. Germline V gene data show CDR1 as SGDLS and CDR2 as YYNGEE.